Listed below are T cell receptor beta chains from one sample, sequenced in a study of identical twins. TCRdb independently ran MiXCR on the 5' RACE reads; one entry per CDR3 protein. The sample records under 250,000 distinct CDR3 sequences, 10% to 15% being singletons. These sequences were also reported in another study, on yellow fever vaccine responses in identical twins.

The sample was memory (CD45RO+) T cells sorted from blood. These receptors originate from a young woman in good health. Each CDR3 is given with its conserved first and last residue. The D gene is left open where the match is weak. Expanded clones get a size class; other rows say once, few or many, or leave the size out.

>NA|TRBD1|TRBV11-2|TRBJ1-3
TGTGCCAGCAGCTTAGTCGGGACAGGGGTTATCTCTGGAAACACCATATATTTT
CASSLVGTGVISGNTIYF
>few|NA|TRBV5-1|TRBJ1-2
TGCGCCAGCAGCTTGGGGGGATCCAATGGCTACACCTTC
CASSLGGSNGYTF
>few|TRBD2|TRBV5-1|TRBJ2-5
TGCGCCAGCAGCGACCGACCTAGCGGGGGCCAAGAGACCCAGTACTTC
CASSDRPSGGQETQYF
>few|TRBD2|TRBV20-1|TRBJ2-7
TGCAGTGCTCCCAACCTAGCGGGGGGGCGCTACGAGCAGTACTTC
CSAPNLAGGRYEQYF
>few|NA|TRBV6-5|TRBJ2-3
TGTGCCAGCAGTTACATGGGCACAGATACGCAGTATTTT
CASSYMGTDTQYF
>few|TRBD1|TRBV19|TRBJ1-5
TGTGCCAGTAGTAACGCGTCAAACGGACAGGGAAGACAGCCCCAGCATTTT
CASSNASNGQGRQPQHF
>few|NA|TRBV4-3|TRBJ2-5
TGCGCCAGCAGCCATTCCGGGACAAATGGGGAGACCCAGTACTTC
CASSHSGTNGETQYF
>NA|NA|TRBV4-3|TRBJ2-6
TGCGCCAGCAGCCAAGATGTGGGCTCTGGGGCCAACGTCCTGACTTTC
CASSQDVGSGANVLTF
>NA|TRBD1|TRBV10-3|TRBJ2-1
TGTGCCATCAGTGAGTTCGTGTATGGGACAGAAAGGGATAGATACAATGAGCAGTTCTTC
CAISEFVYGTERDRYNEQFF
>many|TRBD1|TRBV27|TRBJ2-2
TGTGCCAGCAGCATGTACAGGGGCAAGACCGGGGAGCTGTTTTTT
CASSMYRGKTGELFF
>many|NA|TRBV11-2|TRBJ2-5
TGTGCCAGCAGCTTTAACAGCAAAGAGACCCAGTACTTC
CASSFNSKETQYF
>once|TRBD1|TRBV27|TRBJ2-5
TGTGCCAGCAGTTTAGGGACAGGGGGTAGGACCCAGTACTTC
CASSLGTGGRTQYF
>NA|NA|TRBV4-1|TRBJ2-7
TGCGCCAGCAGCCGATTACAGGGACGGGAAGTCGAGCAGTACTTC
CASSRLQGREVEQYF
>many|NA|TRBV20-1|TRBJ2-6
TGCAGTGCTATCGGAGTAGGGGCTGGGGCCAACGTCCTGACTTTC
CSAIGVGAGANVLTF
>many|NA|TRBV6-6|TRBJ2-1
TGTGCCAGCACAGACCGATTCAATGAGCAGTTCTTC
CASTDRFNEQFF
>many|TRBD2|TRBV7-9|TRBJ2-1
TGTGCCGGTAGCGGGGGGGCCAATGAGCAGTTCTTC
CAGSGGANEQFF
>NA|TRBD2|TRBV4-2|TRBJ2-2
TGTGCCAGCAGCCAAGATACGGGACTAGCGGGGAACACCGGGGAGCTGTTTTTT
CASSQDTGLAGNTGELFF
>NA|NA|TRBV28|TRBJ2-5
TGTGCCAGCACCGGACGGACGAAAGAGACCCAGTACTTC
CASTGRTKETQYF
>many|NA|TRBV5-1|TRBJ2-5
TGTGCCAGCAGCTTAGGGGGGCAAGAGACCCAGTACTTC
CASSLGGQETQYF
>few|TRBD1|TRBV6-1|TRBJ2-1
TGTGCCAGCAGTGACGGGACAGGCCGATTCAATGAGCAGTTCTTC
CASSDGTGRFNEQFF
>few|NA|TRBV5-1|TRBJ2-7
TGCGCCAGCAGCTTGGGCAGTCTCTACGAGCAGTACTTC
CASSLGSLYEQYF
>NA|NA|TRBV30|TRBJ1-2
TGTGCCTGGAGTGTACCACAGGGCTATGGCTACACCTTC
CAWSVPQGYGYTF
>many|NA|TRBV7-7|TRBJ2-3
TGTGCTAGCAGCTTAGGCGGGACCACAGATACGCAGTATTTT
CASSLGGTTDTQYF
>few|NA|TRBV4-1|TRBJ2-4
TGCGCCAGCAGCCAACCCCAGTCTTGGGGAAACATTCAGTACTTC
CASSQPQSWGNIQYF
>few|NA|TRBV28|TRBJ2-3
TGTGCCAGCAGTTCGCCCACGGGGGCGGGCACAGATACGCAGTATTTT
CASSSPTGAGTDTQYF
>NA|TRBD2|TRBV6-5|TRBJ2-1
TGTGCCAGCAGTTACCGGGCTAGCGGGAGTGATGAGCAGTTCTTC
CASSYRASGSDEQFF
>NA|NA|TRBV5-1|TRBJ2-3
TGCGCCAGCAGCTTAGGACAGCTATCTGGAGATACGCAGTATTTT
CASSLGQLSGDTQYF
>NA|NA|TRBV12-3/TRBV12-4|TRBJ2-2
TGTGCCAGCAGTTCCTTTACCGGGGAGCTGTTTTTT
CASSSFTGELFF
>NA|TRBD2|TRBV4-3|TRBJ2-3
TGCGCCAGCAGCCAAGTTCTCGGCGGGGAGTTAGGACTAGCCACAGATACGCAGTATTTT
CASSQVLGGELGLATDTQYF
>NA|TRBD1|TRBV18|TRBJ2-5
TGTGCCAGCTCACCAAGGGGGACAGGGGAAGAGACCCAGTACTTC
CASSPRGTGEETQYF
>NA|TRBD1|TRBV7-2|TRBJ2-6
TGTGCCAGCAGCCCCGGGACAGGATCGGTTGGGGCCAACGTCCTGACTTTC
CASSPGTGSVGANVLTF
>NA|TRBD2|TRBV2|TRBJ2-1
TGTGCCAGCACGCCCGGGCTAGCGGGGGACAATGAGCAGTTCTTC
CASTPGLAGDNEQFF
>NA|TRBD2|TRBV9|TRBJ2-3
TGTGCCAGCAGCCCACCGGGACTAGCCGCAGATACGCAGTATTTT
CASSPPGLAADTQYF
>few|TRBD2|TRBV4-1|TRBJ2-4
TGCGCCAGCAGCCAAGATGTAGCGGGAGGGACCAAAAACATTCAGTACTTC
CASSQDVAGGTKNIQYF
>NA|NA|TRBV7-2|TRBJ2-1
TGTGCCAGCAGCAGCCGAGGAGGCGAGCAGTTCTTC
CASSSRGGEQFF
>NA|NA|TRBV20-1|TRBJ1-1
TGCAGTGCTAGGACAACCGTTGAAGCTTTCTTT
CSARTTVEAFF